This T cell receptor (beta chain) was captured by sequencing in a study of OX40 agonist ivuxolimab in advanced cancers. About the study: Eligibility rules accepted prior anti-PD-1, anti-PD-L1 or anti-CTLA-4 therapy, and 40% had some. Partial responses occurred in Three dose-escalation patients, one with hepatocellular carcinoma and two with cutaneous melanoma.

V was cut by 5 bases and J by 9 bases, with 14 bases left in between. This CDR3 is built from 13 residues. The V gene's germline CDR1 is MDHEN and CDR2 SYDVKM. Overall study findings and caveats: Clones of CD4+ and CD8+ blood T cells grew by week 6 at doses of 0.1 to 3.0 mg/kg. On average, a greater number of expanded clones characterised CD8+ T cells relative to CD4+.

Comments on this clone: Its target is unknown.

TCRdb keeps only in-frame clones here, not all; method: immunoSEQ multiplex PCR. The sample lists tens of thousands of clones, around 92% occurring once. The rearrangement joins TRBV28 to TRBJ1-5; perhaps TRBD1 as D (5 bases). The TCR was taken from an adult with an advanced solid tumor such as melanoma, head and neck, liver or kidney cancer. This specimen consisted of CD4+ or CD8+ T cells sorted from blood, obtained in a trial of the OX40 agonist ivuxolimab. CDR3 coding DNA: TGTGCCAGCAGTCCCCCACGACAGCGGCCCCAGCATTTT. This codes for CASSPPRQRPQHF.